Below, 19 T cell receptor beta chains from the same sample are listed, as sequenced in a study of CD8 T cells in Susac syndrome. RNA was extracted with the RNeasy kit, and a quantity of about 0.45 to 1 ug was reverse transcribed using random hexamers. TCRdb ran MiXCR on the immunoSEQ multiplex PCR reads and lists one entry per CDR3 protein. The sample has 240,000 or so distinct CDR3 sequences, 90% to 96% seen once. Source material: CD4+ T cells from PBMCs. The receptors were gathered from a human donor with Susac syndrome.

The J gene is TRBJ1-2, the V gene TRBV19, with a possible D match to TRBD1 (5 bases). Trimming took 5 bases from V and 10 from J, leaving 20 bases between them. Germline loops: CDR1 LNHDA, CDR2 SQIVND (reference sequence). CDR3 size: 14 residues. The CDR3, as DNA: TGTGCCAGTAGTCCCTACCGGGGCCTCCAGGACTACACCTTC. Translation gives CASSPYRGLQDYTF.

This clonotype was observed a single time. The chain uses TRBV24-1 and TRBJ2-7; 8 bases are a match to TRBD1. The germline V gene has CDR1 KGHDR and CDR2 SFDVKD. The CDR3 has 19 amino acids. V lost 4 bases, J lost 2 bases, and 18 bases stayed unmatched. The CDR3 DNA sequence: TGTGCCACCAGTGAGGGCCCAAGGATCTCGGGGACAGGCGCCTACGAGCAGTACTTC. Translated: CATSEGPRISGTGAYEQYF.

V is TRBV28 and J is TRBJ1-1, with TRBD1 matching 7 bases. This CDR3 is 14 amino acids long. V shed 6 bases, J shed 6 bases, and the junction held 10 bases outside the gene matches. CDR1 is MDHEN, CDR2 SYDVKM, per germline. In nucleotides, the CDR3 is TGTGCCAGCAGGGGGTACCGACAGGGTGCTGAAGCTTTCTTT. Residues: CASRGYRQGAEAFF.

This rearrangement joins TRBV6-5 to TRBJ2-5, with D possibly being TRBD1 or TRBD2 (5 bases each). V was cut by 10 bases and J by 4 bases, with 16 bases left in between. Germline V gene sequence: CDR1 MNHEY, CDR2 SVGAGI. The CDR3 has 13 residues. CDR3 sequence (DNA): TGTGCCACCCTAGCCCCAGGGCGAGAGACCCAGTACTTC. Its translation is CATLAPGRETQYF.

The chain uses TRBV7-9 and TRBJ1-1, with 7 bases identical to TRBD1. V lost 2 bases and J lost 7; bases outside the gene matches: 7. Germline V lookup: CDR1 SEHNR, CDR2 FQNEAQ (reference sequence). The CDR3 has 14 amino acids. The DNA for the CDR3 is TGTGCCAGCAGCTTACAACAGGGGATAGGTGAAGCTTTCTTT. Translating gives CASSLQQGIGEAFF.

V and J are TRBV30 and TRBJ1-2; D is unresolved. The CDR3 sequence is 14 residues long. V was shortened by 5 bases and J by 8 bases, with 21 bases between the two germline ends. CDR1 is GTSNPN, CDR2 SVGIG, per germline (reference sequence). In nucleotides, the CDR3 is TGTGCCTGGGGAGCGCAAGGCGACTATATGGGCTACACCTTC. Amino acids: CAWGAQGDYMGYTF.

In DNA form, the CDR3 reads TGTGCCAGCAGCCTCGGGACAGCCGGGCAGTACTTC. It yields the protein CASSLGTAGQYF. The V call is TRBV11-2, the J call TRBJ2-7, with 7 bases matching TRBD1. J lost 9 bases, V lost 5 bases, and 7 bases had no gene match. The germline CDR1 and CDR2 sequences are SGHAT and FQNNGV. The CDR3 spans 12 residues.

CDR3 sequence reads: CSAMWTSGRAQETQYF. The CDR3 DNA sequence: TGCAGTGCTATGTGGACTAGCGGGAGGGCCCAAGAGACCCAGTACTTC. The rearrangement uses TRBV20-1 and TRBJ2-5, with TRBD2 identical over 15 bases. The CDR3 totals 16 residues. Germline lookup yields CDR1 DFQATT and CDR2 SNEGSKA (reference sequence). Losses at the gene ends were 4 bases for V and 1 base for J; bases not matched to a gene: 4.

The chain links TRBV15 to TRBJ2-2, with 8 nucleotides matching TRBD1. The CDR3 is 17 residues long. Per germline, CDR1 LNHNV and CDR2 YYDKDF (reference sequence). V was pared by 5 bases and J by 7 bases, with 15 bases of the junction left unmatched. The CDR3 sequence: CATSFLGQGRGDGELFF. The DNA for the CDR3 is TGTGCCACCAGCTTCCTAGGACAGGGCCGAGGCGACGGGGAGCTGTTTTTT.

This rearrangement joins TRBV20-1 to TRBJ2-3, with 13 nucleotides matching TRBD2. CDR1 and CDR2 (germline): DFQATT, SNEGSKA (reference sequence). The V segment lost 0 bases and the J segment 5 bases; nucleotides outside the gene matches: 8. The CDR3 contains 17 residues. The CDR3 nucleotides are TGCAGTGCTAGAGATCAAGGACTAGCGGGAGCGGGAGATACGCAGTATTTT. This encodes CSARDQGLAGAGDTQYF.

This chain links TRBV6-5 with TRBJ1-5; no definite D call. This CDR3 has 13 residues. Trimming left V 4 bases short and J 2 bases short, with 6 bases between. Germline CDR1 is MNHEY and CDR2 is SVGAGI. This chain's CDR3 is CASSLIGNQPQHF. For the CDR3, the DNA is TGTGCCAGCAGTTTGATCGGCAATCAGCCCCAGCATTTT.

The rearrangement joins TRBV28 to TRBJ1-2; a weak D match, TRBD1 (5 bases). The CDR3 consists of 15 residues. Germline CDR1 and CDR2: MDHEN and SYDVKM. Trimming took off 5 bases at V and 4 bases at J, with 17 bases between the two ends. CDR3 region: CASSNSGGRGYGYTF. Here the CDR3 DNA reads TGTGCCAGCAGTAACAGTGGGGGAAGGGGCTATGGCTACACCTTC.

This clonotype was observed once. This sequence joins TRBV9 and TRBJ2-7; D may be TRBD2 (9 bases). Per the germline V gene, CDR1 is SGDLS and CDR2 is YYNGEE. V gave up 5 bases and J gave up 0 bases, with 24 bases separating them. This CDR3 is built from 18 residues. The CDR3 nucleotides read TGTGCCAGCAGTCCGACAGGGGAAAGCGGGAGGTCCTCCTACGAGCAGTACTTC. Its protein is CASSPTGESGRSSYEQYF.

The V call is TRBV4-2, the J call TRBJ2-7, with 7 nucleotides matching TRBD2. CDR1 and CDR2 (germline): LGHNA, YNFKEQ. The CDR3 is 13 residues long. V shed 6 bases and J 0 bases; nucleotides not matched to a gene: 2. CDR3 in amino acids: CASRASGSYEQYF. The CDR3 region has the DNA TGTGCCAGCAGGGCTAGCGGCTCCTACGAGCAGTACTTC.

The chain recombines TRBV7-9 with TRBJ2-6; D possibly corresponds to TRBD1 (6 bases). The CDR3 has 14 amino acids. The V end was cut by 9 bases, the J end by 4 bases, with 13 bases between. Germline CDR1 SEHNR, CDR2 FQNEAQ (reference sequence). CDR3 loop: CARGQGPGANVLTF. The CDR3 DNA is TGTGCCAGAGGTCAGGGGCCAGGGGCCAACGTCCTGACTTTC.

This chain uses TRBV30 with TRBJ1-2; the match to TRBD1 covers 11 bases. Per germline, CDR1 GTSNPN and CDR2 SVGIG (reference sequence). Unmatched junction bases numbered 14, after V lost 4 bases and J lost 7 bases. The CDR3 is made up of 16 amino acids. The CDR3 region has the DNA TGTGCCTGGATCACCGGGACAGGGGGTACCGAACGTGGCTACACCTTC. The encoded protein is CAWITGTGGTERGYTF.

This chain joins TRBV29-1 and TRBJ1-2; TRBD1 matches 12 bases. CDR3 size: 13 residues. Trimming took 7 bases from V and 5 from J; bases not matched to a gene: 5. Germline CDR1 SQVTM, CDR2 ANQGSEA. This CDR3 reads CSGGQGALYGYTF. The CDR3 DNA reads as TGCAGCGGGGGACAGGGGGCCCTTTATGGCTACACCTTC.

The CDR3 sequence: CASSDDWWGYTF. The CDR3 DNA reads as TGTGCCAGCAGCGACGACTGGTGGGGCTACACCTTC. The gene calls are TRBV14 and TRBJ1-2; D gene uncertain. V was shortened by 5 bases and J by 8 bases, with 12 bases between the two germline ends. Per germline, CDR1 SGHDN and CDR2 FVKESK. CDR3 size: 12 residues.

This clonotype turned up a few times. This chain uses TRBV30 with TRBJ1-2; no clear D. V was clipped by 0 bases and J by 0 bases, with 5 bases between them. The CDR3 is made up of 13 amino acids. Germline assignment: CDR1 GTSNPN and CDR2 SVGIG (reference sequence). CDR3 region: CAWSVLANYGYTF. CDR3 coding DNA: TGTGCCTGGAGTGTACTAGCTAACTATGGCTACACCTTC. Full variable domain (remainder filled in from reference TRBV30 and TRBJ1-2): SQTIHQWPATLVQPVGSPLSLECTVEGTSNPNLYWYRQAAGRGLQLLFYSVGIGQISSEVPQNLSASRPQDRQFILSSKKLLLSDSGFYLCAWSVLANYGYTFGSGTRLTVV.